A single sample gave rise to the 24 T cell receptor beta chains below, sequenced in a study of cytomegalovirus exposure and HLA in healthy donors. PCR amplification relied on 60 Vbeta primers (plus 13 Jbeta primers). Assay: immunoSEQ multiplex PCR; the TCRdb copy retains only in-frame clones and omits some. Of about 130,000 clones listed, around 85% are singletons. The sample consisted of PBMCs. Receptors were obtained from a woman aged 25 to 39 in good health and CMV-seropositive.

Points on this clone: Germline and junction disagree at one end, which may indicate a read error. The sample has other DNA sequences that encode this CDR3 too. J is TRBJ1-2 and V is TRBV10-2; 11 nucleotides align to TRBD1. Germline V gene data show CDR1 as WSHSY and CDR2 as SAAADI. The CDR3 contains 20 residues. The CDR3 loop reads CASSESRAGWTGGLNYGYTF. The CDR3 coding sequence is TGCGCCAGCAGTGAGTCGCGGGCAGGGTGGACAGGGGGCTTAAACTATGGCTACACCTTT.

The CDR3 coding sequence is TGTGCCAGCAGCTTAACGGGGTTCAACTCCTACGAGCAGTACTTC. Translated, it gives CASSLTGFNSYEQYF. The chain carries TRBV7-6 and TRBJ2-7; maybe TRBD2 (5 bases). V dropped 2 bases and J dropped 0 bases, with 11 bases sitting between them. The V gene's germline CDR1 is SGHVS and CDR2 FNYEAQ. The CDR3 loop spans 15 amino acids.

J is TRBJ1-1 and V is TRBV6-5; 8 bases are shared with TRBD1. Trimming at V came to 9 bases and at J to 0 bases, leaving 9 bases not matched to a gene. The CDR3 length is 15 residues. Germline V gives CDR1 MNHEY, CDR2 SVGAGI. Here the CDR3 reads CASRWGRGLNTEAFF. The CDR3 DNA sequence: TGTGCCAGTCGATGGGGCAGGGGGCTGAACACTGAAGCTTTCTTT.

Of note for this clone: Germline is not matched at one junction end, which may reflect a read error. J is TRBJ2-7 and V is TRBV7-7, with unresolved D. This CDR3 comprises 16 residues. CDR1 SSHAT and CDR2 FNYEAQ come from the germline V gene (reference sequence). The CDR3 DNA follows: TGTGCTAGCAGCTTAGGGTATCCCCCCAGCTCCTACGAGCAGTACTTC. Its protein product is CASSLGYPPSSYEQYF. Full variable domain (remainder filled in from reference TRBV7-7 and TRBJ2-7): GAGVSQSPRYKVTKRGQDVTLRCDPISSHATLYWYQQALGQGPEFLTYFNYEAQPDKSGLPSDRFSAERPEGSISTLTIQRTEQRDSAMYRCASSLGYPPSSYEQYFGPGTRLTVT.

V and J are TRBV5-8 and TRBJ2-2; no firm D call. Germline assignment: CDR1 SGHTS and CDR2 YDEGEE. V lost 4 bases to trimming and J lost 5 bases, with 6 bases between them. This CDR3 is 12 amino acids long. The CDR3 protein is CASSVGTGELFF. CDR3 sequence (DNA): TGTGCCAGCAGCGTCGGTACCGGGGAGCTGTTTTTT.

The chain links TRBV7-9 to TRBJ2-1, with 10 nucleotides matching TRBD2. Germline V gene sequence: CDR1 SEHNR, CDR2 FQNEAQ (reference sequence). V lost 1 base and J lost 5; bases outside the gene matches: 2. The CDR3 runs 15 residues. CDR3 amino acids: CASSLVSGGHNEQFF. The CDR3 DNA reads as TGTGCCAGCAGCTTAGTTAGCGGGGGGCACAATGAGCAGTTCTTC.

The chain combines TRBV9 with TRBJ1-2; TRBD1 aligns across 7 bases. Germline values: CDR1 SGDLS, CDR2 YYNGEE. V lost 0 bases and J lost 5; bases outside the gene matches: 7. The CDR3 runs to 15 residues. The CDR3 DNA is TGTGCCAGCAGCGTAGCTTCAGGGGGAGGATATGGCTACACCTTC. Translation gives CASSVASGGGYGYTF.

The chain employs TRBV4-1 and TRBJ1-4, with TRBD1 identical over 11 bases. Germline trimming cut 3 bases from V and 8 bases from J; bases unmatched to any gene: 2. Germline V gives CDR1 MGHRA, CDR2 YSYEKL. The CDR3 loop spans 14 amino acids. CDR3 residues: CASSHRDRGEKLFF. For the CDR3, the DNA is TGCGCCAGCAGCCACCGGGACAGGGGGGAAAAACTGTTTTTT.

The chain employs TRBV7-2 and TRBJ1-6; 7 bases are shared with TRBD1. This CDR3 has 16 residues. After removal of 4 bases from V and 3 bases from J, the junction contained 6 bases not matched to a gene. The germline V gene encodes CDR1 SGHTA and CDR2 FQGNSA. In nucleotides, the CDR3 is TGTGCCAGCAGCTCCCAGGGGGGATACTATAATTCACCCCTCCACTTT. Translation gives CASSSQGGYYNSPLHF.

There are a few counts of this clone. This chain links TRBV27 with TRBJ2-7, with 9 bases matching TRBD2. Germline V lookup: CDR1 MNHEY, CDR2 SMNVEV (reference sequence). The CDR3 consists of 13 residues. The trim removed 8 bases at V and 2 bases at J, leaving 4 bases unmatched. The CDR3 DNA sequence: TGTGCCAGCGGGCGGGAGGGCCCCTACGAGCAGTACTTC. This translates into CASGREGPYEQYF.

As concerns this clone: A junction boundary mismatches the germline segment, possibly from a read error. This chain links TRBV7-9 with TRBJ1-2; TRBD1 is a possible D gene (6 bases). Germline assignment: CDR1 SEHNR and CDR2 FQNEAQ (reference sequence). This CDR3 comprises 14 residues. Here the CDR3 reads CSSRRTGTTDGYTF. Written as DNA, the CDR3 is TGTTCCAGCCGACGGACGGGGACAACCGATGGCTACACCTTC.

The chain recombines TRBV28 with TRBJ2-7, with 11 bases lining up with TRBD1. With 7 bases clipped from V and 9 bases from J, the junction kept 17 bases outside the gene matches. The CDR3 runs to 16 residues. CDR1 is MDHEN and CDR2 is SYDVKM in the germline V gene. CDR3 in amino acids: CASIPTRTGGRHGQYF. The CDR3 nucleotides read TGTGCCAGCATCCCCACCCGGACAGGGGGCCGTCACGGGCAGTACTTC.

The DNA for the CDR3 is TGTGCCAGCAGTTCCCAGGGGGCTGAAGCTTTCTTT. Its translation: CASSSQGAEAFF. This chain joins TRBV28 and TRBJ1-1, with 7 bases lining up with TRBD1. Germline CDR1 is MDHEN and CDR2 is SYDVKM. This CDR3 has 12 residues. The J segment lost 6 bases and the V segment lost 4 bases, leaving 2 bases of the junction unmatched. Variable domain in full (rest from reference TRBV28 and TRBJ1-1): DVKVTQSSRYLVKRTGEKVFLECVQDMDHENMFWYRQDPGLGLRLIYFSYDVKMKEKGDIPEGYSVSREKKERFSLILESASTNQTSMYLCASSSQGAEAFFGQGTRLTVV.

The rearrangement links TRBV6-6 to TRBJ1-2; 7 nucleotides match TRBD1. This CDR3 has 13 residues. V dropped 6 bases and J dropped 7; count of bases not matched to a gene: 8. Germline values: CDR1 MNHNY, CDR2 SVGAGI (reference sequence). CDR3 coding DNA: TGTGCCAGCAGCGCACCCGGACAGGCTGGCTACACCTTC. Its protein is CASSAPGQAGYTF.

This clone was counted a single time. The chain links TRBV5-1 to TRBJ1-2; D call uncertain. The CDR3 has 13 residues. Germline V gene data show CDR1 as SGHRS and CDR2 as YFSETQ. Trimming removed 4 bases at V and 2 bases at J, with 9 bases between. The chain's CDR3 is CASSPSVNYGYTF. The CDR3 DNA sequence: TGCGCCAGCAGCCCCTCGGTCAACTATGGCTACACCTTC.

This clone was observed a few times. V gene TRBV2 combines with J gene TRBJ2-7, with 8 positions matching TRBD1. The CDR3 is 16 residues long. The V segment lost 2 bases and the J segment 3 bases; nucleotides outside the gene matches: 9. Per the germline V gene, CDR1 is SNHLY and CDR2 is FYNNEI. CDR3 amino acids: CASSEWPATGGYEQYF. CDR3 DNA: TGTGCCAGCAGTGAATGGCCCGCCACAGGGGGCTACGAGCAGTACTTC.

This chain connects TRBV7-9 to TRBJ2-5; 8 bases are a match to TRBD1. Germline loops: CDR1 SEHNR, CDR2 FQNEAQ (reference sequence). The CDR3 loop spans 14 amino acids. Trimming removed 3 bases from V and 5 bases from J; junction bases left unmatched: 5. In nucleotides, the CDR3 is TGTGCCAGCAGCTTGCAGGGGGCAAGGGAGACCCAGTACTTC. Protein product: CASSLQGARETQYF.

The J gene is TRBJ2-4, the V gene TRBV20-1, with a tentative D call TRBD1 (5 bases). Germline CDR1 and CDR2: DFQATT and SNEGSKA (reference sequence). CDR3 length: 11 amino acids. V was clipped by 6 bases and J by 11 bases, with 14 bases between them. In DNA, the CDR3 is TGCAGTGCCCTGGGGCTCCCCCTTCAGTACTTC. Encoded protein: CSALGLPLQYF.

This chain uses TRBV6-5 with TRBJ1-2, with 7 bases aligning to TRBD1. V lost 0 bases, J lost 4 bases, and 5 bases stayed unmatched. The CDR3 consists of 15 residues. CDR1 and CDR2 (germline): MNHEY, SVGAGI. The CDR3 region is CASSYSTQGTYGYTF. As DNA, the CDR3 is TGTGCCAGCAGTTACTCGACACAGGGGACCTATGGCTACACCTTC.

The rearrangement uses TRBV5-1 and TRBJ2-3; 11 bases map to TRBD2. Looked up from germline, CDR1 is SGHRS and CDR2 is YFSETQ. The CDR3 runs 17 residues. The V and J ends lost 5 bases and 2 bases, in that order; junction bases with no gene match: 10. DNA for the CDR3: TGCGCCAGCAGGCCTCCCGGACTAGCGGGTACCACAGATACGCAGTATTTT. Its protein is CASRPPGLAGTTDTQYF. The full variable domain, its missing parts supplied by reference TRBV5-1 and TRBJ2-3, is KAGVTQTPRYLIKTRGQQVTLSCSPISGHRSVSWYQQTPGQGLQFLFEYFSETQRNKGNFPGRFSGRQFSNSRSEMNVSTLELGDSALYLCASRPPGLAGTTDTQYFGPGTRLTVL.

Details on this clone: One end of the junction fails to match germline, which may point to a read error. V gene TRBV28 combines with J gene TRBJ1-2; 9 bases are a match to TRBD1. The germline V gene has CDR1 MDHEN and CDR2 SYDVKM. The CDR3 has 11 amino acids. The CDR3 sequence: CASRYRDRDAF. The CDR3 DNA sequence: TGTGCCAGCAGATACCGGGACAGGGATGCCTTC.

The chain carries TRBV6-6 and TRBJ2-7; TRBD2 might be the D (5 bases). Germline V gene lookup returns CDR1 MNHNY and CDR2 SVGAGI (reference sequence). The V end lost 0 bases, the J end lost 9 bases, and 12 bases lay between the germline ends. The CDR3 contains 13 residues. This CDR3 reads CASSYSEGAGQYF. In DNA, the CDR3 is TGTGCCAGCAGTTACTCCGAGGGAGCCGGGCAGTACTTC.

The CDR3 DNA reads TGTGCCTGGAGTTACCCGACAGGGGACAATTCACCCCTCCACTTT. Its translation: CAWSYPTGDNSPLHF. V usage is TRBV30 and J usage is TRBJ1-6; 8 bases align to TRBD1. V gave up 2 bases and J gave up 7 bases; unmatched junction bases: 7. Germline CDR1 and CDR2: GTSNPN and SVGIG (reference sequence). The CDR3 extends over 15 amino acids.

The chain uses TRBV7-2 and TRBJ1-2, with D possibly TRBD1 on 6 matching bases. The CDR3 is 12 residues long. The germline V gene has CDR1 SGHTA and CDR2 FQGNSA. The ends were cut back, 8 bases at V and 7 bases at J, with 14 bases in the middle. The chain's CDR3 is CASSTGIGGYTF. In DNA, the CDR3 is TGTGCCAGCTCCACAGGGATCGGTGGCTACACCTTC.